The 2 T cell receptor beta chains below were found in one sample sequenced in a study of human T cells and chemical hapten exposure (dated by TCRdb to the early 2020s). Library preparation was by RACE. Sequencer: NextSeq 500. TCRdb redid the processing of the public reads, applying fastp at Q25 and MiXCR, and retained in-frame beta chains. A single entry per CDR3 protein holds the most common genes and DNA from its merged rows. For this sample the table gives under 200,000 distinct CDR3 sequences, of which about 15% were detected only once. Of the sample, 1.7% is held by the ten largest clones. The intended sense of this specimen's time point label: patch test 1, 2 weeks after DPC sensitization. The label giving this sample's treatment or condition can be read as: therapeutic diphenylcyclopropenone sensitization with weekly scalp DPC. Source: whole blood, taken in connection with sensitization to the hapten diphenylcyclopropenone (DPC). The receptors stem from a woman aged 25 to 45 with alopecia areata. Some clones in this sample may be carry-over from other donors' samples.

This clonotype was recorded at least ten times. The rearrangement joins TRBV10-3 to TRBJ2-5; D is undetermined. There are 15 residues in the CDR3. V was cut by 6 bases and J by 1 base, with 15 bases left in between. Germline-derived CDR1 and CDR2 are ENHRY and SYGVKD. This CDR3 reads CAISRQLTVQETQYF. The CDR3 DNA sequence: TGTGCCATCAGCCGTCAACTCACAGTCCAAGAGACCCAGTACTTC.

The V gene is TRBV6-4, the J gene TRBJ2-2, with a possible D match to TRBD2 (5 bases). The CDR3 covers 14 residues. Trimming took 7 bases from V and 0 from J, leaving 9 bases between them. Germline CDR1 and CDR2: MRHNA and SNTAGT. The CDR3 loop is CASTSDSNTGELFF. In DNA form, the CDR3 reads TGTGCCAGCACATCGGACTCGAACACCGGGGAGCTGTTTTTT.